This T cell receptor (beta chain) was profiled in a study of shared clonotypes between healthy human individuals. CD45RO-negative, CCR7-positively selected cells formed the naive CD8 fraction, excluding terminally differentiated effector memory CD45RA+ cells. The study's findings and limits: Across a handful of donors, naive CD4 shared 5% to 6.5%, naive CD8 less than 4%, memory CD4 roughly 2.1%, memory CD8 0.4%.

On this clone itself: The target antigen is unknown.

Profiling relied on immunoSEQ multiplex PCR, and the TCRdb table lists in-frame clones only, not all of them. This table holds hundreds of thousands of clones, around 96% found once. Germline lookup yields CDR1 MNHEY and CDR2 SMNVEV (reference sequence). The CDR3 has 13 amino acids. The V and J ends lost 2 bases and 3 bases respectively, with 8 bases between them. This sequence was found in a woman in her twenties or thirties in good health. The sequenced sample consisted of naive CD8+ T cells sorted from blood. This sequence joins TRBV27 and TRBJ2-7, with D uncertain. The CDR3 region has the DNA TGTGCCAGCAGTTTAAGTTTGGGCTACGAGCAGTACTTC. Amino acid sequence: CASSLSLGYEQYF.